This T cell receptor (beta chain) originates from a study of response to subunit inactivated influenza vaccine. The CDR3 spans 15 residues. The ends lost 2 bases at V and 5 bases at J; junction bases unmatched: 8. From germline, CDR1 is DFQATT and CDR2 SNEGSKA (reference sequence). A single record per CDR3 protein comes from TCRdb applying MiXCR to the RT-PCR reads. This sample has roughly 570,000 distinct CDR3 sequences, with over 10% found just once. This clonotype was seen repeatedly, ten times or more. Specimen: PBMCs from blood, collected roughly 45 days after vaccination. This clonotype was sampled from a man aged 50-59 years who received an inactivated influenza vaccine. This chain links TRBV20-1 with TRBJ1-5; 8 nucleotides match TRBD1. The CDR3 nucleotides are TGCAGTGCTAGACAACCGGGACAGGAGTATCAGCCCCAGCATTTT. This codes for CSARQPGQEYQPQHF.